This T cell receptor beta chain originates from a study of CD8+ T cells in alopecia areata. Study-wide results and limits: Alopecia totalis/universalis scalp especially showed more expanded CD8+ clones than normal scalp.

Per germline, CDR1 KGHSH and CDR2 LQKENI. The CDR3 extends over 14 amino acids. Between the trimmed V and J ends, which lost 6 bases and 6 bases, there was a span of 16 bases. As regards this clone: The antigen is unknown.

RNA extraction was followed by reverse transcription into cDNA, which acted as the sequencing template. Profiling relied on immunoSEQ multiplex PCR, and the TCRdb table lists in-frame clones only, not all of them. The sample carries some 16,000 clones, less than 70% recorded once. Both peripheral blood and punch biopsies of lesional scalp skin were obtained from patients who had alopecia areata. The genes are TRBV18 and TRBJ2-3; D is unclear. Sequenced material: skin. The sequence derives from a human donor with alopecia areata. CDR3 DNA sequence: TGTGCCAGCTCTCCGGGCCTACATAGGGATACGCAGTATTTT. The encoded protein is CASSPGLHRDTQYF.